This record covers a single T cell receptor beta chain. The antigen remains unidentified. Indicated time point: persistent/refractory GD, antithyroid drugs over 5 years with positive TRAb. The authors made the TCR library using RNA they extracted from PBMCs. This entry is derived from a study of regulatory T cells in long-lasting Graves disease. About the research overall: Persistent cases took antithyroid drugs over 5 years and stayed TSH receptor antibody positive. Points from the study as a whole: Peripheral blood alone, not thyroid tissue, underwent study. There was favoring of TRBV28, TRBJ1-2 and TRBJ2-5 in persistent disease.

Germline CDR1 LNHDA, CDR2 SQIVND (reference sequence). The CDR3 runs 13 residues. V lost 8 bases and J lost 7, with 12 bases in between. Libraries of TCR beta came from iRepertoire HTBI primers plus Arm-PCR of CDR3 regions. Via MiXCR, TCRdb re-called the multiplex PCR reads, giving one row per CDR3 protein. The sample lists roughly 450,000 distinct CDR3 sequences, about a fifth occurring once. V gene TRBV19 combines with J gene TRBJ1-6, with no clear D. The source material was peripheral blood mononuclear cells (PBMCs), sampled when the disease was refractory, from a patient treated with antithyroid drugs. The TCR comes from a female donor with Graves disease. The CDR3 spells CASEGAWNSPLHF. For the CDR3, the DNA is TGTGCCAGTGAGGGAGCTTGGAATTCACCCCTCCACTTT.